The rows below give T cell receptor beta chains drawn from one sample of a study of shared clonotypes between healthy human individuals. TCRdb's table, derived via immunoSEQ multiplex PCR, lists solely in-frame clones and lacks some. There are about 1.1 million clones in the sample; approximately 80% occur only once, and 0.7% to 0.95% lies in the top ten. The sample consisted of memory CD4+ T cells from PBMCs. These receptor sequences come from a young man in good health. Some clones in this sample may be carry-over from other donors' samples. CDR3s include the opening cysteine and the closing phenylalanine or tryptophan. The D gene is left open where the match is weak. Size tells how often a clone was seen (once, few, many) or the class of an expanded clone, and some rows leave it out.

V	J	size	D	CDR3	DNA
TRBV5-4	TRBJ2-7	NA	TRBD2	CASSSLAGLSYEQYF	TGTGCCAGCAGCTCACTAGCGGGATTATCCTACGAGCAGTACTTC
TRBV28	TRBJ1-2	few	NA	CASTSNYGYTF	TGTGCCAGCACGAGTAACTATGGCTACACCTTC
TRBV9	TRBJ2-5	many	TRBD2	CASSVGGTIQETQYF	TGTGCCAGCAGCGTAGGAGGGACTATCCAAGAGACCCAGTACTTC
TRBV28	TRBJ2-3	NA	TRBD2	CASSFPASGSQDTQYF	TGTGCCAGCAGTTTCCCCGCTAGCGGGAGTCAAGATACGCAGTATTTT
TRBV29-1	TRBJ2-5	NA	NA	CSVSAGSEETQYF	TGCAGCGTTTCGGCGGGGTCCGAAGAGACCCAGTACTTC
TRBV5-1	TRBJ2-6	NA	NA	CASSTHRGLPPRGAGANVLTF	TGCGCCAGCAGCACTCATCGTGGGCTCCCTCCCAGGGGAGCTGGGGCCAACGTCCTGACTTTC
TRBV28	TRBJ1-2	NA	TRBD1	CATTLDRVEYYGYTF	TGTGCCACCACATTAGACAGGGTAGAATACTATGGCTACACCTTC
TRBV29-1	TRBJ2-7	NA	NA	CSVGLAYEQYF	TGCAGCGTTGGCCTAGCCTACGAGCAGTACTTC
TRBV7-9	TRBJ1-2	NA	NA	CASSPPWTLDGYTF	TGTGCCAGCAGCCCGCCGTGGACCTTAGATGGCTACACCTTC
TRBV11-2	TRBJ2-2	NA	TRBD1	CASSLTQGAGELFF	TGTGCCAGCAGCTTGACTCAGGGGGCCGGGGAGCTGTTTTTT
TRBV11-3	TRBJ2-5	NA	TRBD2	CASSQREEETQYF	TGTGCCAGCAGTCAGCGGGAAGAAGAGACCCAGTACTTC
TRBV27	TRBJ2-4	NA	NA	CASSLSIKRGQNIQYF	TGTGCCAGCAGTTTATCGATTAAGAGGGGCCAAAACATTCAGTACTTC
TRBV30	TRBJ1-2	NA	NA	CAWSVQMDYGYTF	TGTGCCTGGAGTGTACAAATGGACTATGGCTACACCTTC
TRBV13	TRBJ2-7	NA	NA	CASSLGLRGTYYEQYF	TGTGCCAGCAGCTTAGGCCTCAGAGGTACCTACTACGAGCAGTACTTC
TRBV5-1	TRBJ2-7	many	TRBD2	CASSSASGSPEQYF	TGCGCCAGCAGCTCGGCTAGCGGGAGCCCCGAGCAGTACTTC
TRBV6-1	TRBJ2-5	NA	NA	CASRAGLSGETQYF	TGTGCCAGCAGAGCAGGCCTGTCGGGAGAGACCCAGTACTTC
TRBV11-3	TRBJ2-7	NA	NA	CASTEIMGGPSLEQYF	TGTGCCAGCACCGAAATTATGGGCGGGCCCTCCCTGGAGCAGTACTTC
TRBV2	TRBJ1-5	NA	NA	CASSENSNQPQHF	TGTGCCAGCAGTGAAAATAGCAATCAGCCCCAGCATTTT
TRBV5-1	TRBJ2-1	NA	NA	CASSFNGGTYNEQFF	TGCGCCAGCAGCTTTAACGGGGGAACCTACAATGAGCAGTTCTTC
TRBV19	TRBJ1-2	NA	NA	CASSTGRGTYGYTF	TGTGCCAGTAGTACCGGGAGGGGGACGTATGGCTACACCTTC
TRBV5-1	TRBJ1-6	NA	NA	CASSLAGTPDYSPLHF	TGCGCCAGCAGCCTTGCCGGGACTCCTGATTATTCACCCCTCCACTTT
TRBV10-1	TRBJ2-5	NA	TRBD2	CASSETSGPTQETQYF	TGCGCCAGCAGTGAAACTAGCGGCCCCACCCAAGAGACCCAGTACTTC
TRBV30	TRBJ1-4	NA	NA	CAWSVEGDAEKLFF	TGTGCCTGGAGTGTTGAGGGTGACGCTGAAAAACTGTTTTTT
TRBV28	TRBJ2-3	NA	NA	CASSLSAGSEGKDTQYF	TGTGCCAGCAGTTTGTCCGCAGGGTCAGAGGGGAAAGATACGCAGTATTTT
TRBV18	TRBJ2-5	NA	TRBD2	CASSPAGAWETQYF	TGTGCCAGCTCACCGGCGGGAGCGTGGGAGACCCAGTACTTC
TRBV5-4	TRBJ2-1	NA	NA	CASNPSPTRDEQFF	TGTGCCAGCAACCCCTCGCCGACGCGCGATGAGCAGTTCTTC
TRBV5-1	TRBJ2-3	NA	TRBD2	CASKQIAGGKTDTQYF	TGCGCCAGCAAACAAATAGCGGGAGGGAAAACAGATACGCAGTATTTT
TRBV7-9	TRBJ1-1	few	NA	CASSPGRGTEAFF	TGTGCCAGCAGCCCCGGCAGGGGCACTGAAGCTTTCTTT
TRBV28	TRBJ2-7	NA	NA	CASSLSGTYREQYF	TGTGCCAGCAGTTTATCCGGGACATATCGCGAGCAGTACTTC
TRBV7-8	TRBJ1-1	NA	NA	CASSLVRGSGEAFF	TGTGCCAGCAGCTTAGTTCGCGGGTCTGGTGAAGCTTTCTTT
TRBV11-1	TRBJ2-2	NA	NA	CASKIRRYTGELFF	TGTGCCAGTAAGATTCGTCGATACACCGGGGAGCTGTTTTTT
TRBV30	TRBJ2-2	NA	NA	CAWKRQANTGELFF	TGTGCCTGGAAAAGACAGGCGAACACCGGGGAGCTGTTTTTT
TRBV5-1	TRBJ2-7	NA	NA	CASSFGLLANEQYF	TGCGCCAGCAGCTTTGGCCTCCTAGCTAACGAGCAGTACTTC
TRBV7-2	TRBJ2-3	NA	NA	CASSPPWDTQYF	TGTGCCAGCAGCCCCCCTTGGGATACGCAGTATTTT
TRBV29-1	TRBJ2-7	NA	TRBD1	CSVGQGLYEQYF	TGCAGCGTCGGACAGGGTCTATACGAGCAGTACTTC
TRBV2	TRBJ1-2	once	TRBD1	CASRRSGQGNYGYTF	TGTGCCAGCAGGCGAAGTGGACAGGGTAACTATGGCTACACCTTC
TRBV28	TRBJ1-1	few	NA	CASRPGRLNTEAFF	TGTGCCAGCAGACCGGGACGGCTGAACACTGAAGCTTTCTTT
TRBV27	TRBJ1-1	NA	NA	CASSFQGTEAFF	TGTGCCAGCAGTTTCCAGGGCACTGAAGCTTTCTTT
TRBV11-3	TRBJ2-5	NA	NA	CASSSRHRRETQYF	TGTGCCAGCAGCTCCAGACACCGCCGGGAGACCCAGTACTTC
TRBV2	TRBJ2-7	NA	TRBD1	CASSVMGQGDYEQYF	TGTGCCAGCAGCGTCATGGGACAGGGGGACTACGAGCAGTACTTC
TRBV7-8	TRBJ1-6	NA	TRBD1	CASSQRDREIRSPLHF	TGTGCCAGCAGCCAACGGGACAGGGAAATCCGATCACCCCTCCACTTT
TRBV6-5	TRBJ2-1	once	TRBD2	CASSYSREDYNEQFF	TGTGCCAGCAGTTACTCGCGGGAGGATTACAATGAGCAGTTCTTC
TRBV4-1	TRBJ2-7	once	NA	CASSQGQQASYEQYF	TGCGCCAGCAGCCAAGGTCAACAGGCGTCCTACGAGCAGTACTTC
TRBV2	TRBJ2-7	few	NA	CASSEETVSYEQYF	TGTGCCAGCAGTGAAGAGACAGTGTCCTACGAGCAGTACTTC
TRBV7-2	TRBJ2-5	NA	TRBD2	CASSPPGLAGETQYF	TGTGCCAGCAGCCCACCGGGACTAGCAGGGGAGACCCAGTACTTC